This T cell receptor (beta chain) was sequenced during a study of cytomegalovirus exposure and HLA in healthy donors. Germline CDR1 SGHDT, CDR2 YYEEEE. The length of the CDR3 is 13 residues. With 0 bases removed from V and 8 bases from J, the gap between germline ends came to 11 bases. Study findings and constraints: According to a subsequent analysis, TCR clusters identified in the first cohort showed a tendency to co-occur across the 100 to 150 validation repertoires. The study flagged 150 to 200 TCR beta chains as cytomegalovirus-associated.

Sequenced by immunoSEQ multiplex PCR; TCRdb stores in-frame clones only, minus some. Here the sample spans some 100,000 clones, about 90% being singletons. This clone was picked up a small number of times. What it binds is not known. The TCR originated in a woman aged 18-29 years in good health and CMV-seronegative. The chain employs TRBV5-6 and TRBJ1-2; D is perhaps TRBD1 (5 bases). The sequenced sample was PBMCs. CDR3 sequence reads: CASSLDRSLGYTF. Here the CDR3 DNA reads TGTGCCAGCAGCTTGGACAGGTCTCTGGGCTACACCTTC.